These 14 T cell receptor beta chains were sequenced from one sample in a study of T cells in Graves' hyperthyroidism and ophthalmopathy. Regions amplified from RNA transcripts were the TCR beta CDR3 regions. The primer set for the first-round RT-PCR of the TCR CDR3 was HTBI. TCRdb analysed the multiplex PCR reads with MiXCR anew, one entry per CDR3 protein. Altogether roughly 700,000 distinct CDR3 sequences are present, around 13% being singletons, with the ten largest covering about 10%. The sequencing input was blood. All receptors come from a woman younger than 35 with Graves' hyperthyroidism.

This clonotype was picked up many times. V gene TRBV13 combines with J gene TRBJ2-3; D is perhaps TRBD2 (5 bases). CDR1 is PRHDT, CDR2 FYEKMQ, per germline (reference sequence). The CDR3 has 15 amino acids. V dropped 3 bases and J dropped 0 bases, with 10 bases sitting between them. As DNA, the CDR3 is TGTGCCAGCAGCTTCGGTGGGGAGAGCACAGATACGCAGTATTTT. Translation: CASSFGGESTDTQYF.

This clonotype was found a few times. The chain recombines TRBV6-5 with TRBJ2-1, with no clear D. Germline V gives CDR1 MNHEY, CDR2 SVGAGI. V lost 0 bases to trimming and J lost 0 bases, with 9 bases between them. There are 16 residues in the CDR3. CDR3: CASSYSDPPSYNEQFF. The CDR3 DNA reads as TGTGCCAGCAGTTACTCCGATCCCCCCTCCTACAATGAGCAGTTCTTC.

The table lists this clonotype with many counts. CDR3 DNA sequence: TGTGCCAGCAGTCCCAACGCCGGTGTAGAGACCCAGTACTTC. Its protein is CASSPNAGVETQYF. The V call is TRBV7-9, the J call TRBJ2-5, with D uncertain. The CDR3 contains 14 residues. Germline lookup yields CDR1 SEHNR and CDR2 FQNEAQ (reference sequence). The V gene lost 6 bases and the J gene lost 4 bases, with 15 bases spanning the gap.

This clonotype appeared many times. The rearrangement joins TRBV7-8 to TRBJ2-5, with 7 bases matching TRBD2. The CDR3 sequence is 15 residues long. From germline, CDR1 is SGHVS and CDR2 FQNEAQ. After removal of 5 bases from V and 5 bases from J, the junction contained 11 bases not matched to a gene. This chain's CDR3 is CASSGLAGEGETQYF. The CDR3 bases are TGTGCCAGCAGCGGGCTGGCGGGAGAGGGGGAGACCCAGTACTTC.

The V gene is TRBV13, the J gene TRBJ2-2; D is possibly TRBD2 (5 bases). Germline assignment: CDR1 PRHDT and CDR2 FYEKMQ (reference sequence). CDR3 size: 15 residues. V was shortened by 8 bases and J by 4 bases, with 17 bases between the two germline ends. The CDR3 region has the DNA TGTGCCAGCGCAACTGTTGAGGGTGGCACCGGGGAGCTGTTTTTT. Its translation is CASATVEGGTGELFF.

This clonotype was counted only a few times. The gene calls are TRBV4-1 and TRBJ1-3; TRBD1 matches at 7 bases. Germline V CDR1 and CDR2: MGHRA, YSYEKL. J was trimmed by 1 base and V by 1 base; bases with no gene match: 10. The CDR3 is made up of 18 amino acids. The CDR3 sequence: CASSQVFRQGLSGNTIYF. Here the CDR3 DNA reads TGCGCCAGCAGCCAAGTATTTAGACAGGGACTTTCTGGAAACACCATATATTTT.

Only a few counts were recorded for this clonotype. The J gene is TRBJ2-3, the V gene TRBV14, with D maybe TRBD2 (5 bases). From germline, CDR1 is SGHDN and CDR2 FVKESK. The CDR3 extends over 17 amino acids. Trimming took 0 bases from V and 3 from J, leaving 16 bases between them. The CDR3 loop is CASSQDKRREYTDTQYF. CDR3 sequence (DNA): TGTGCCAGCAGCCAAGATAAGAGACGGGAATATACAGATACGCAGTATTTT. Combining the CDR3 with reference TRBV14 and TRBJ2-3 gives the whole variable domain EAGVTQFPSHSVIEKGQTVTLRCDPISGHDNLYWYRRVMGKEIKFLLHFVKESKQDESGMPNNRFLAERTGGTYSTLKVQPAELEDSGVYFCASSQDKRREYTDTQYFGPGTRLTVL.

This clonotype was seen many times. The chain has TRBV20-1 and TRBJ2-1; no clear D. V lost 3 bases, J lost 3 bases, and 12 bases lay in between. Germline CDR1 reads DFQATT; CDR2 reads SNEGSKA (reference sequence). The CDR3 has 14 amino acids. The CDR3 nucleotides are TGCAGTGCTAGGGGCCAGGCTAACTACAATGAGCAGTTCTTC. Its protein product is CSARGQANYNEQFF.

V usage is TRBV19 and J usage is TRBJ2-7; D not certain. With 1 base removed from V and 7 bases from J, the gap between germline ends came to 11 bases. The length of the CDR3 is 13 residues. CDR1 LNHDA and CDR2 SQIVND come from the germline V gene (reference sequence). The CDR3 protein is CASSIGGWNEQYF. The CDR3 nucleotides read TGTGCCAGTAGTATAGGTGGCTGGAATGAGCAGTACTTC.

This chain uses TRBV12-3 or TRBV12-4 with TRBJ2-7, with D unresolved. V lost 2 bases and J 7 bases, leaving 18 bases between the germline ends. The CDR3 covers 15 residues. This chain's CDR3 is CASSLSVTVVKEQYF. DNA of the CDR3: TGTGCCAGCAGTTTATCGGTGACTGTAGTTAAGGAGCAGTACTTC.

This chain joins TRBV30 and TRBJ2-7, with TRBD2 identical over 10 bases. V shed 0 bases, J shed 7 bases, and the junction held 9 bases outside the gene matches. The germline V gene encodes CDR1 GTSNPN and CDR2 SVGIG (reference sequence). This CDR3 is built from 15 residues. DNA for the CDR3: TGTGCCTGGAGTGTCCTGGGACTAGCGTCCGGGGAGCAGTACTTC. It specifies CAWSVLGLASGEQYF.

This clonotype was picked up many times. The rearrangement uses TRBV25-1 and TRBJ2-1, with 10 bases matching TRBD2. Germline CDR1 is MGHDK and CDR2 is SYGVNS. Germline trimming cut 3 bases from V and 8 bases from J; bases unmatched to any gene: 4. The CDR3 covers 14 residues. The CDR3 sequence is CASSEPSGSYEQFF. CDR3 bases: TGTGCCAGCAGTGAGCCTAGCGGGAGCTATGAGCAGTTCTTC.

This chain connects TRBV7-9 to TRBJ2-1, with TRBD1 identical over 7 bases. The CDR3 consists of 13 residues. The ends lost 3 bases at V and 11 bases at J; junction bases unmatched: 7. Germline CDR1 SEHNR, CDR2 FQNEAQ (reference sequence). This chain's CDR3 is CASSLGDRAKQFF. CDR3 nucleotide sequence: TGTGCCAGCAGCTTGGGCGACAGGGCAAAGCAGTTCTTC.

The sample holds many counts of this clonotype. The chain couples TRBV7-9 to TRBJ2-1; D is unresolved. Trimming pared 1 base from V and 5 bases from J, leaving 3 bases between. Looked up from germline, CDR1 is SEHNR and CDR2 is FQNEAQ (reference sequence). The CDR3 runs 12 residues. CDR3 in amino acids: CASSLGDNEQFF. For the CDR3, the DNA is TGTGCCAGCAGCTTAGGCGACAATGAGCAGTTCTTC.